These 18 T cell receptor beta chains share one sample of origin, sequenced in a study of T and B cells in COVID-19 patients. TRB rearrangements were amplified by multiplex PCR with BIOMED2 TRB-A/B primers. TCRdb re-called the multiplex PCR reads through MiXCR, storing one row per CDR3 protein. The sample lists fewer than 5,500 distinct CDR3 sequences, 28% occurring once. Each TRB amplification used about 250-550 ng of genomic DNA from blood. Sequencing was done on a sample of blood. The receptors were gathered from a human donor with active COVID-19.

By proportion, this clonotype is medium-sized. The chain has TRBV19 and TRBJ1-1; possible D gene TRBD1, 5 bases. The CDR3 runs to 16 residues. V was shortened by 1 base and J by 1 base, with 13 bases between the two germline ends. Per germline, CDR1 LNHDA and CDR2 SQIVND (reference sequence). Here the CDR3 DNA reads TGTGCCAGTAGTATAGGGGCCAGGGTTTCGAACACTGAAGCTTTCTTT. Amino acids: CASSIGARVSNTEAFF.

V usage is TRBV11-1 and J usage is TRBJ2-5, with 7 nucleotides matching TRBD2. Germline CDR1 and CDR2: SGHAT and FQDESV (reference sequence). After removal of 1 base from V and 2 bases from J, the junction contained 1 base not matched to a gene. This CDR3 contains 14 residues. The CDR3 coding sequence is TGTGCCAGCAGCTTAGTCGGGGGGCAAGAGACCCAGTACTTC. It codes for CASSLVGGQETQYF.

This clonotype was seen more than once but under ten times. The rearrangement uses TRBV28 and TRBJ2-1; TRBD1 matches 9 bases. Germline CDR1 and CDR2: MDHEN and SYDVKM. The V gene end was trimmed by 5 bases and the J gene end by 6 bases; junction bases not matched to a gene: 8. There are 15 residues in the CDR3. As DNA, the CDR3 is TGTGCCAGCAGTGACTCCGGGACAGGGACCAATGAGCAGTTCTTC. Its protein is CASSDSGTGTNEQFF. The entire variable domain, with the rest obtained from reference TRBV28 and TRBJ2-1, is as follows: DVKVTQSSRYLVKRTGEKVFLECVQDMDHENMFWYRQDPGLGLRLIYFSYDVKMKEKGDIPEGYSVSREKKERFSLILESASTNQTSMYLCASSDSGTGTNEQFFGPGTRLTVL.

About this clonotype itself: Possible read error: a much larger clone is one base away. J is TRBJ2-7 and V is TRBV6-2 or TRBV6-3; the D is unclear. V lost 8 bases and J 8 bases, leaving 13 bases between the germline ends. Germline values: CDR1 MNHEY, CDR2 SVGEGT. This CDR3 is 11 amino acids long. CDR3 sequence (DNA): TGTGCCAGCTTGGGTAGCTTGAAGCAGTACTTC. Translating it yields CASLGSLKQYF.

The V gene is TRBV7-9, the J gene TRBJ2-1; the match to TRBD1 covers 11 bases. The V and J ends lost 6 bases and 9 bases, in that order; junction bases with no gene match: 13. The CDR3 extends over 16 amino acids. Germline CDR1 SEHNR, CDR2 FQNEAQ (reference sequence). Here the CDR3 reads CASSFTGTGGRSEQFF. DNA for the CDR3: TGTGCCAGCAGTTTTACCGGGACAGGGGGTCGCAGTGAGCAGTTCTTC.

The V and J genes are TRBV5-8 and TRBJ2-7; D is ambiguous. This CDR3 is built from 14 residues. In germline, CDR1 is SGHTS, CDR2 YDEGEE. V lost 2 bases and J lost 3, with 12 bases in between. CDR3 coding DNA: TGTGCCAGCAGCTTAAGTCCCAAGGGCTACGAGCAGTACTTC. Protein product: CASSLSPKGYEQYF.

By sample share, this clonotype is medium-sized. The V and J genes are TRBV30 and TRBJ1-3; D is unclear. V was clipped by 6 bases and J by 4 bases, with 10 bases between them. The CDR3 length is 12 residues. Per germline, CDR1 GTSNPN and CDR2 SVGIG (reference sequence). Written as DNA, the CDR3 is TGTGCCTGCACCCTGTCCGGAAACACCATATATTTT. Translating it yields CACTLSGNTIYF. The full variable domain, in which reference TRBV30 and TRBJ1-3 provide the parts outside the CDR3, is SQTIHQWPATLVQPVGSPLSLECTVEGTSNPNLYWYRQAAGRGLQLLFYSVGIGQISSEVPQNLSASRPQDRQFILSSKKLLLSDSGFYLCACTLSGNTIYFGEGSWLTVV.

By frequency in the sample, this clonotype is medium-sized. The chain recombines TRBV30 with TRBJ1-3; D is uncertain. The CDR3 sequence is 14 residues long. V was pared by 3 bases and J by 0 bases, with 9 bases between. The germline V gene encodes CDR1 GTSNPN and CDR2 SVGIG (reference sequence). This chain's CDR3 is CAWSRGNSGNTIYF. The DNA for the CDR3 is TGTGCCTGGAGCCGTGGGAACTCTGGAAACACCATATATTTT.

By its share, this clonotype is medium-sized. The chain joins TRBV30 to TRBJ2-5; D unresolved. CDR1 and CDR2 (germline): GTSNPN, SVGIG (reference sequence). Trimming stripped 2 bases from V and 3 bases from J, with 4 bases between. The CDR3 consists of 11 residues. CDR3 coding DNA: TGTGCCTGGAGTCCGGAAGAGACCCAGTACTTC. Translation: CAWSPEETQYF.

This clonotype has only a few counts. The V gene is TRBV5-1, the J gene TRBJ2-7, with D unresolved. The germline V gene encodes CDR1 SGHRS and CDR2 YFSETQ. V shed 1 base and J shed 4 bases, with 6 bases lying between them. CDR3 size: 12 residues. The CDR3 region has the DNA TGCGCCAGCAGCTTGTCGGCTTACGAGCAGTACTTC. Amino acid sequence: CASSLSAYEQYF.

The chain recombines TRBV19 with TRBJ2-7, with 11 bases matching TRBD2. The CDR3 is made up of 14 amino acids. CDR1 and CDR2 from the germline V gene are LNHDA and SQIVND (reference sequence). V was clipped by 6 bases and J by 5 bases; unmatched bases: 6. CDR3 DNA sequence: TGTGCCAGTAGCTTAGCGGGAGGGCGTGACGAGCAGTACTTC. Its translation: CASSLAGGRDEQYF.

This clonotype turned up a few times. For the CDR3, the DNA is TGTGCCAGCTCACCGAGCGAACGGGGCCAAGAGACCCAGTACTTC. This sequence encodes CASSPSERGQETQYF. The genes are TRBV18 and TRBJ2-5; D might be TRBD2 (5 bases). This CDR3 has 15 residues. The V gene's germline CDR1 is KGHSH and CDR2 LQKENI. Trimming cost V 3 bases and J 1 base, with 12 bases left between them.

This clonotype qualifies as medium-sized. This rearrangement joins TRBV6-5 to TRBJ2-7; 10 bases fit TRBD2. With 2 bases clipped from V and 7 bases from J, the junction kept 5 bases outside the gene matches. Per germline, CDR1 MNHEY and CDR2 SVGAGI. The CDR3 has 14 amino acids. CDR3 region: CASSYGLAALEQYF. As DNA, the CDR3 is TGTGCCAGCAGTTACGGACTAGCGGCCTTAGAGCAGTACTTC.

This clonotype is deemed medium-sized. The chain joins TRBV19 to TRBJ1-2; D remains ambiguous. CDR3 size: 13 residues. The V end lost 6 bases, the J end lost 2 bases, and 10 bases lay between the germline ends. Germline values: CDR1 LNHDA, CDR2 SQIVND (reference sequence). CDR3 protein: CASSPNLNYGYTF. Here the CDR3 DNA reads TGTGCCAGTAGCCCCAACCTGAACTATGGCTACACCTTC.

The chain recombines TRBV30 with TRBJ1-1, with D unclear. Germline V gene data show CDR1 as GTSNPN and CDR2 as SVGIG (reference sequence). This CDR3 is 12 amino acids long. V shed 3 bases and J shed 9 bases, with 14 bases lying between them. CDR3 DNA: TGTGCCTGGAGCGGGGTCAAAACTCAAGCTTTCTTT. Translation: CAWSGVKTQAFF.

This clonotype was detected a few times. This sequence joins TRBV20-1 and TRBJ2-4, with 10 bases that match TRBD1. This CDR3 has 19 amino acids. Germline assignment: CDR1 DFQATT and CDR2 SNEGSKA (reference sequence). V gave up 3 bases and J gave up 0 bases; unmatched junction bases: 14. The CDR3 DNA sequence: TGCAGTGCTAGGAAGGAGGGACAGGGGACTCAACTAGCCAAAAACATTCAGTACTTC. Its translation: CSARKEGQGTQLAKNIQYF.

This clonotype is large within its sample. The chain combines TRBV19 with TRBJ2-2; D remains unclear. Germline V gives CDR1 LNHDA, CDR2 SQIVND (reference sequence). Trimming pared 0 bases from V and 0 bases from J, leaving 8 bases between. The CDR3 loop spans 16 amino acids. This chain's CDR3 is CASSIEGAANTGELFF. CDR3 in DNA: TGTGCCAGTAGTATAGAGGGCGCAGCGAACACCGGGGAGCTGTTTTTT.

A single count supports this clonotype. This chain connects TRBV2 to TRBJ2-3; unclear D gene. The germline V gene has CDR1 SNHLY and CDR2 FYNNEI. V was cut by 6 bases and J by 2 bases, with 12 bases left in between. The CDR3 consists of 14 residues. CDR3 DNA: TGTGCCAGCAGCCGACGTCCCTACACAGATACGCAGTATTTT. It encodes CASSRRPYTDTQYF. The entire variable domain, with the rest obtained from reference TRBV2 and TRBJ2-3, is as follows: EPEVTQTPSHQVTQMGQEVILRCVPISNHLYFYWYRQILGQKVEFLVSFYNNEISEKSEIFDDQFSVERPDGSNFTLKIRSTKLEDSAMYFCASSRRPYTDTQYFGPGTRLTVL.